The 22 T cell receptor beta chains presented below share a single source sample, sequenced in a study of blood T cell repertoires in COVID-19 (dated by TCRdb to 2018 to 2021). The library was made by the immunoSEQ multiplex PCR assay. Drawn from immuneACCESS, this table holds only the in-frame rearrangements with V and J called that TCRdb kept. Clones are partly lost; checked studies trace under half to an unresolved V gene and leave the rest unexplained. The sample table contains about 69,000 clones; only one count was recorded for roughly three quarters of them. Clones ranked in the top ten supply approximately 15% of the sample. The material sequenced was peripheral blood. All receptors derive from a man between 60 and 75 years old with acute or convalescent COVID-19.

There are a few counts of this clone. The chain couples TRBV28 to TRBJ1-5, with D hard to call. Germline V gene sequence: CDR1 MDHEN, CDR2 SYDVKM. Trimming stripped 1 base from V and 7 bases from J, with 20 bases between. This CDR3 contains 17 residues. The CDR3 region is CASSLYPLTGERQPQHF. CDR3 nucleotide sequence: TGTGCCAGCAGTTTATACCCATTGACTGGCGAACGGCAGCCCCAGCATTTT.

The chain couples TRBV14 to TRBJ1-5, with a tentative D call TRBD1 (6 bases). The CDR3 contains 18 residues. V was shortened by 4 bases and J by 0 bases, with 19 bases between the two germline ends. Per germline, CDR1 SGHDN and CDR2 FVKESK. The CDR3 region is CASSLPGTSLYSNQPQHF. The CDR3 bases are TGTGCCAGCAGCCTCCCCGGGACATCACTTTATAGCAATCAGCCCCAGCATTTT.

This clone was observed a handful of times. The J gene is TRBJ1-6, the V gene TRBV18, with 7 nucleotides matching TRBD1. Losses at the gene ends were 5 bases for V and 9 bases for J; bases not matched to a gene: 13. Germline V lookup: CDR1 KGHSH, CDR2 LQKENI. The CDR3 sequence is 16 residues long. CDR3 sequence reads: CASSELRQGGGSPLHF. Written as DNA, the CDR3 is TGTGCCAGCTCAGAGTTAAGACAGGGCGGCGGTTCACCCCTCCACTTT.

V gene TRBV5-1 combines with J gene TRBJ2-1; the match to TRBD1 covers 7 bases. The CDR3 consists of 16 residues. Germline V gene sequence: CDR1 SGHRS, CDR2 YFSETQ. V dropped 1 base and J dropped 3; count of bases not matched to a gene: 7. The CDR3 loop reads CASSLMPGQYYNEQFF. CDR3 sequence (DNA): TGCGCCAGCAGCTTGATGCCGGGACAGTACTACAATGAGCAGTTCTTC.

The chain employs TRBV3-1 (or the pseudogene TRBV3-2) and TRBJ1-6, with D possibly TRBD1 on 5 matching bases. Looked up from germline, CDR1 is LGHDT and CDR2 is YNNKEL (reference sequence). The CDR3 has 13 amino acids. Trimming removed 4 bases from V and 8 bases from J, with 9 bases in between. CDR3: CASSRGGDSPLHF. DNA of the CDR3: TGTGCCAGCAGCCGGGGGGGGGATTCACCCCTCCACTTT.

V is TRBV6-5 and J is TRBJ1-4; D is ambiguous. This CDR3 has 14 residues. Germline V gives CDR1 MNHEY, CDR2 SVGAGI. V lost 3 bases and J 5 bases, leaving 10 bases between the germline ends. The chain's CDR3 is CASSYLAGNEKLFF. CDR3 DNA sequence: TGTGCCAGCAGTTATCTGGCCGGGAATGAAAAACTGTTTTTT.

This rearrangement joins TRBV6-5 to TRBJ1-6; 9 bases align to TRBD1. The CDR3 spans 16 residues. Germline V lookup: CDR1 MNHEY, CDR2 SVGAGI. The J segment lost 7 bases and the V segment lost 4 bases, leaving 8 bases of the junction unmatched. CDR3 residues: CASSFGQGIVNSPLHF. DNA of the CDR3: TGTGCCAGCAGTTTCGGACAGGGGATCGTAAATTCACCCCTCCACTTT.

J is TRBJ2-5 and V is TRBV20-1, with TRBD2 identical over 7 bases. The CDR3 is 13 residues long. The germline V gene encodes CDR1 DFQATT and CDR2 SNEGSKA (reference sequence). Trimming took 3 bases from V and 5 from J; bases not matched to a gene: 6. The CDR3 protein is CSASQGGRETQYF. The DNA for the CDR3 is TGCAGTGCTAGTCAGGGAGGGCGGGAGACCCAGTACTTC.

This chain uses TRBV5-7 with TRBJ2-7; D uncertain. TRBV5-7 is known as an ORF, though its function is uncertain. This CDR3 has 12 residues. The V and J ends lost 0 bases and 9 bases respectively, with 10 bases between them. Here the CDR3 DNA reads TGTGCCAGCAGCTTGGGCAGCACGGGGCAGTACTTC. This gives the protein CASSLGSTGQYF.

This chain links TRBV9 with TRBJ1-1, with 10 bases identical to TRBD1. Looked up from germline, CDR1 is SGDLS and CDR2 is YYNGEE. The CDR3 contains 14 residues. J gave up 5 bases and V 5 bases, and 6 bases lay outside the gene matches. In DNA, the CDR3 is TGTGCCAGCAGGTCGGACAGGGGGAGTACTGAAGCTTTCTTT. Translation: CASRSDRGSTEAFF.

This rearrangement joins TRBV3-1 (or the pseudogene TRBV3-2) to TRBJ1-2; 7 nucleotides match TRBD1. Germline assignment: CDR1 LGHDT and CDR2 YNNKEL (reference sequence). The CDR3 runs 16 residues. The junction had 11 bases not matched to a gene; V was cut back by 6 bases and J by 1 base. CDR3 region: CASSRGQKPINYGYTF. As DNA, the CDR3 is TGTGCCAGCAGTCGGGGACAGAAACCAATTAACTATGGCTACACCTTC.

J is TRBJ1-6 and V is TRBV4-1; the D gene is possibly TRBD1 (6 bases). Looked up from germline, CDR1 is MGHRA and CDR2 is YSYEKL. There are 19 residues in the CDR3. Trimming left V 1 base short and J 4 bases short, with 20 bases between. The DNA of the CDR3 is TGCGCCAGCAGCCAAGGAGGGGGAGCCACCACCCCTTATAATTCACCCCTCCACTTT. It encodes CASSQGGGATTPYNSPLHF.

The J gene is TRBJ1-6, the V gene TRBV18; weak D call: TRBD1 (6 bases). Looked up from germline, CDR1 is KGHSH and CDR2 is LQKENI. The germline V and J ends were trimmed by 0 bases and 9 bases, with 12 bases remaining between them. The CDR3 loop spans 15 amino acids. Here the CDR3 DNA reads TGTGCCAGCTCACCACCGGGGGGGCTTGCTTCACCCCTCCACTTT. It encodes CASSPPGGLASPLHF.

The chain employs TRBV24-1 and TRBJ2-5, with D hard to call. Trimming took 4 bases from V and 5 from J, leaving 10 bases between them. The CDR3 totals 13 residues. From germline, CDR1 is KGHDR and CDR2 SFDVKD. The CDR3 spells CATSDPTSETQYF. DNA of the CDR3: TGTGCCACCAGTGACCCTACTTCGGAGACCCAGTACTTC.

In its sample, this clone was seen a few times. The chain uses TRBV6-2 or TRBV6-3 and TRBJ1-5; 7 bases line up with TRBD1. The CDR3 extends over 15 amino acids. The trim removed 2 bases at V and 4 bases at J, leaving 5 bases unmatched. Germline loops: CDR1 MNHEY, CDR2 SVGEGT. CDR3 protein: CASSYGRQGNQPQHF. The CDR3 coding sequence is TGTGCCAGCAGTTACGGCCGACAGGGAAATCAGCCCCAGCATTTT.

The V and J genes are TRBV6-6 and TRBJ2-2; the match to TRBD1 covers 7 bases. The germline V gene has CDR1 MNHNY and CDR2 SVGAGI (reference sequence). The trim removed 4 bases at V and 1 base at J, leaving 6 bases unmatched. This CDR3 has 16 amino acids. The CDR3 nucleotides are TGTGCCAGCAGTTCCACGGGACAGAAGAACACCGGGGAGCTGTTTTTT. Its protein is CASSSTGQKNTGELFF.

V is TRBV14 and J is TRBJ2-1; D may be TRBD1 (5 bases). The CDR3 is 13 residues long. CDR1 is SGHDN and CDR2 is FVKESK in the germline V gene. The ends were cut back, 4 bases at V and 4 bases at J, with 8 bases in the middle. As DNA, the CDR3 is TGTGCCAGCAGCCGACAGTCATACAATGAGCAGTTCTTC. Its translation is CASSRQSYNEQFF.

The chain recombines TRBV7-2 with TRBJ1-3; 10 bases match TRBD1. CDR1 SGHTA and CDR2 FQGNSA come from the germline V gene. Germline trimming cut 5 bases from V and 2 bases from J; bases unmatched to any gene: 3. This CDR3 spans 15 amino acids. CDR3 DNA sequence: TGTGCCAGCAGCGTCGACAGGGGGCCTGGAAACACCATATATTTT. It is translated as CASSVDRGPGNTIYF.

The chain employs TRBV5-1 and TRBJ2-7; a weak D match, TRBD2 (5 bases). Per the germline V gene, CDR1 is SGHRS and CDR2 is YFSETQ. Trimming stripped 0 bases from V and 5 bases from J, with 15 bases between. This CDR3 comprises 15 residues. The CDR3, as DNA: TGCGCCAGCAGCTTGGGCTTAGTGGACGGGGACGAGCAGTACTTC. Translated, it gives CASSLGLVDGDEQYF.

The chain has TRBV5-6 and TRBJ1-1; tentatively, D is TRBD1 (5 bases). Germline CDR1 is SGHDT and CDR2 is YYEEEE. V shed 0 bases and J shed 6 bases, with 12 bases lying between them. The CDR3 runs to 14 residues. The CDR3 here is CASSLGQGVPEAFF. The CDR3 nucleotides are TGTGCCAGCAGCTTGGGGCAGGGTGTACCTGAAGCTTTCTTT.

This clone came up a few times. The chain links TRBV5-6 to TRBJ1-1, with D hard to call. Trimming shortened V by 1 base and J by 0 bases, and 13 bases separated the two germline ends. CDR1 and CDR2 from the germline V gene are SGHDT and YYEEEE. The CDR3 length is 16 residues. The CDR3: CASSLWQVIMNTEAFF. For the CDR3, the DNA is TGTGCCAGCAGCTTGTGGCAGGTAATCATGAACACTGAAGCTTTCTTT.

This chain joins TRBV13 and TRBJ1-1, with D tentatively TRBD1 (6 bases). This CDR3 comprises 14 residues. Germline CDR1 is PRHDT and CDR2 is FYEKMQ (reference sequence). Deletions cut 6 bases from V and 7 bases from J, with 18 bases between. CDR3 sequence reads: CASRAQGKRNEAFF. The CDR3 DNA reads as TGTGCCAGCAGGGCCCAGGGGAAGAGGAATGAAGCTTTCTTT.